This entry features one TCR beta chain sequence. Antigen unknown. TCRdb's table, derived via immunoSEQ multiplex PCR, lists solely in-frame clones and lacks some. This table has about 71,000 clones, roughly 80% appearing once. This CDR3 is 15 amino acids long. CDR1 is KGHSH, CDR2 LQKENI, per germline. Trimming left V 3 bases short and J 3 bases short, with 11 bases between. The source of the sample is a study of vaccination effects on CD4 cells after COVID-19. General study results and limits: Nearly all vaccine-induced clones in healthy recipients recognized only SARS-CoV-2. Few convalescent patients and no early post-infection timepoints were included in the study.

The ViraFEST assay expanded antigen-specific CD4+ T cells with viral peptide pools before sequencing. With 10 to 11 days of culture completed, CD4+ T cells were isolated. Nucleocapsid antibodies were negative in the vaccine recipients, who had never had SARS-CoV-2 infection. Half-medium replacement with IL-2 medium occurred on days 3 and 7. Sequences were derived from CD4+ T cells from PBMCs cultured with SARS-CoV-2 spike peptides, sampled before COVID-19 vaccination. The sequence was obtained from a human donor who received a COVID-19 vaccine. V gene TRBV18 combines with J gene TRBJ1-4; D is ambiguous. CDR3 loop: CASSPVGGPNEKLFF. The CDR3, as DNA: TGTGCCAGCTCACCGGTGGGCGGCCCTAATGAAAAACTGTTTTTT. Full variable domain (missing parts from reference TRBV18 and TRBJ1-4): NAGVMQNPRHLVRRRGQEARLRCSPMKGHSHVYWYRQLPEEGLKFMVYLQKENIIDESGMPKERFSAEFPKEGPSILRIQQVVRGDSAAYFCASSPVGGPNEKLFFGSGTQLSVL.